The text below deals with one T cell receptor (beta chain). Per the original methods: Estimation of nucleated cell counts was performed using reference gene primer amplification. Sequenced by immunoSEQ multiplex PCR; TCRdb stores in-frame clones only, minus some. V and J calls and clone size come straight from that table; D and trimming were deduced from the DNA. The sample has roughly 250,000 clones, approximately 84% seen once. This entry belongs to a study of blood T cell repertoires in COVID-19. The germline gives CDR1 MNHNS, CDR2 SASEGT. CDR3 length: 15 residues. Trimming shortened V by 1 base and J by 0 bases, and 10 bases separated the two germline ends.

What was sequenced was peripheral blood. The sequence was collected from a man aged 50 or older with acute or convalescent COVID-19. This chain connects TRBV6-1 to TRBJ2-7; D unresolved. The CDR3 nucleotides read TGTGCCAGCAGTGAAGGAGCCCTTAGCTCCTACGAGCAGTACTTC. Protein: CASSEGALSSYEQYF.